Detailed here is one T cell receptor beta chain. Per germline, CDR1 MNHEY and CDR2 SMNVEV (reference sequence). This CDR3 has 18 amino acids. After removal of 1 base from V and 4 bases from J, the junction contained 12 bases not matched to a gene. These data are taken from a study of shared T cell receptors in the human thymus. Only in-frame clones appear in the TCRdb table, and some are missing; sequencing was by immunoSEQ multiplex PCR. The profile covers hundreds of thousands of clones, with about 84% appearing a single time and approximately 0.013% taken by the ten largest. In addition, the sample was reused for a study of human thymus T cells.

The chain joins TRBV27 to TRBJ2-7, with 11 bases matching TRBD2. The source is a boy in the first two years of life with a congenital heart defect. Material for sequencing was thymocytes. The CDR3, as DNA: TGTGCCAGCAGTTTATTAAACCGGACGGGACTAGCGGTTTACGAGCAGTACTTC. Translated: CASSLLNRTGLAVYEQYF.